The T cell receptor (beta chain) described here comes from a study of T cells in localized non-small cell lung cancer (dated by TCRdb to the early 2020s). Regarding the research as a whole: Comparing tumors with uninvolved tumor-adjacent lungs, the study looked at the T cell repertoires of 220 or so patients with early-stage NSCLC. The cohort consisted of approximately 240 treatment-naive NSCLC patients whose localized lung tumors had been resected. NSCLC patients had a mean age of roughly 69 years, and around 130 were male and about a hundred female. What the research found in general, with its limitations: Uninvolved tumor-adjacent lung showed the highest T cell clonality, higher than tumor, which suggests more focused antigenic responses in the uninvolved tumor-adjacent lung. Higher blood T cell density associated with longer overall survival, while higher adjacent-lung clonality associated with shorter survival. Since the design was exploratory, TCR variables were selected using unadjusted p-values with no false-discovery rate correction. A median of around 57 of the top 100 tumor clones were detected in paired uninvolved adjacent lung, and some 29 of these tumor clones were also found among the top 100 clones of the paired uninvolved adjacent lung. Because multi-region sequencing of the tumors was not done, intratumor heterogeneity could not be ruled out.

TCR beta CDR3 regions were sequenced from DNA using the immunoSEQ Assay. On the authors' methods: To compute T cell density, TCR beta template counts were normalized to usable DNA, which was estimated by amplifying housekeeping genes. Using the preseqR package, richness was estimated by extrapolating to 120,000 templates for tissue samples and 400,000 templates for PBMC samples. Clonality was defined as one minus Pielou's evenness. Differential abundance testing on productive amino-acid clonotypes, with a minimum total count of 5 and an alpha of 0.1, was used to identify tissue-enriched TCRs. The Jaccard Index and the Morisita Overlap Index were used to quantify repertoire overlap between compartments. GLIPH grouped TCR beta CDR3s together with public tetramer-defined viral CDR3s, and a viral motif had to include at least three viral sequences and also show V-gene enrichment. The table was pulled from immuneACCESS by TCRdb, which kept in-frame rearrangements only. Such tables lose some clones; where checked, under half of the loss comes from unresolved V genes, and the rest has no known cause. V, J and clone size were drawn from that table, and D and trimming were deduced from the DNA. The sample table contains around 78,000 clones; only one count was recorded for 88% of them. The ten largest make up around 20% of the sample.

As regards this clone: Its binding antigen is unknown. No qualities accompany the bases; no much larger clone lies one base away.

At diagnosis, peripheral blood, uninvolved tumor-adjacent lung and tumor were collected and stored as a combination of fresh-frozen and FFPE material. For TCR repertoire profiling, blood samples were analyzed in the form of peripheral blood mononuclear cells. This TCR came from a woman aged 35 to 69 with stage I squamous cell lung carcinoma. The specimen comprised peripheral blood, sampled before any cancer treatment.

The nucleotides read TGCGCCAGCAGTGGGGGTACCAATCAGCCCCAGCATTTT. Translated, this is CASSGGTNQPQHF. The chain is made from TRBV5-1 and TRBJ1-5; TRBD1 might be the D gene, on 5 matching bases. At the junction V is shortened by 5 bases and J by 3 bases, with 9 bases in between. As encoded in the germline V gene, CDR1 is SGHRS while CDR2 is YFSETQ. Inclusive of the bounding cysteine and phenylalanine, the CDR3 is 13 residues long. Only CDR3 DNA remains: 39 bases, in frame from the first base.